This T cell receptor beta chain was documented in a study of T-cell memory formation after mild COVID-19. Looking at the study overall: Among the donors, TCR clusters were largely specific to each donor.

MiXCR was run by TCRdb on the 5' RACE reads, yielding one entry per CDR3 protein. The data show more than 150,000 distinct CDR3 sequences, 11% seen once. Germline CDR1 reads DFQATT; CDR2 reads SNEGSKA (reference sequence). This CDR3 region has 14 residues. The V end was cut by 6 bases, the J end by 0 bases, with 11 bases between. The specimen sequenced was PBMCs or a T cell subset sorted from them (not recorded which). This sequence joins TRBV20-1 and TRBJ1-4; D is unclear. This clonotype was sampled from a man younger than 35 who had mild COVID-19 (a few samples of this study predate the infection). Cell type and time point are not known. This CDR3 is CSAPEEATNEKLFF. CDR3 nucleotides: TGCAGTGCCCCAGAAGAAGCAACTAATGAAAAACTGTTTTTT.